This is a list of T cell receptor beta chains from one sample in a study of blood T cell repertoires in COVID-19. The table came from immunoSEQ multiplex PCR; TCRdb's copy has only in-frame clones and leaves some out. The sample contains 200,000 to 250,000 clones, around 86% of which appear only once. Sequencing input: peripheral blood. The receptors stem from a woman aged 60-75 years who had recovered from COVID-19. Each CDR3 is given with its conserved first and last residue. A D gene is named only where the DNA matches it firmly. Clone sizes are given selectively: once, few, many, or a class where the clone is expanded.

D gene: TRBD1; J gene: TRBJ2-7; clone size: .; V gene: TRBV5-4; CDR3 DNA: TGTGCCAGCAGCCCTCCGGGACAGTCCTACGAGCAGTACTTC; CDR3 protein: CASSPPGQSYEQYF
D gene: .; J gene: TRBJ1-1; clone size: .; V gene: TRBV7-7; CDR3 DNA: TGTGCTAGCAGCTTAGACAGAAGCACTGAAGCTTTCTTT; CDR3 protein: CASSLDRSTEAFF
D gene: TRBD1; J gene: TRBJ1-2; clone size: .; V gene: TRBV6-5; CDR3 DNA: TGTGCCAGCAGTAGGGACAGAGACAACTATGGCTACACCTTC; CDR3 protein: CASSRDRDNYGYTF
D gene: .; J gene: TRBJ2-1; clone size: .; V gene: TRBV5-6; CDR3 DNA: TGTGCCAGCAGCTTTCGAGGGGGCTCCTACAATGAGCAGTTCTTC; CDR3 protein: CASSFRGGSYNEQFF
D gene: TRBD2; J gene: TRBJ2-3; clone size: .; V gene: TRBV7-2; CDR3 DNA: TGTGCCCGGACATCGCTAGCGGGGGGATCTAGCACAGATACGCAGTATTTT; CDR3 protein: CARTSLAGGSSTDTQYF
D gene: TRBD1; J gene: TRBJ1-2; clone size: once; V gene: TRBV4-1; CDR3 DNA: TGCGCCAGCAGCCAAGAGGGACAGGGGTTTGGCTACACCTTC; CDR3 protein: CASSQEGQGFGYTF
D gene: .; J gene: TRBJ1-6; clone size: .; V gene: TRBV19; CDR3 DNA: TGTGCCAGTAGTATGGCACAATTATACAATTCACCCCTCCACTTT; CDR3 protein: CASSMAQLYNSPLHF
D gene: .; J gene: TRBJ2-7; clone size: once; V gene: TRBV5-1; CDR3 DNA: TGCGCCAGCAGCCCTTCGAGGCTAGGACAGATACTTTACGAGCAGTACTTC; CDR3 protein: CASSPSRLGQILYEQYF
D gene: TRBD1; J gene: TRBJ2-2; clone size: .; V gene: TRBV5-5; CDR3 DNA: TGTGCCACCGACAGGGGATACACCGGGGAGCTGTTTTTT; CDR3 protein: CATDRGYTGELFF
D gene: .; J gene: TRBJ2-5; clone size: .; V gene: TRBV12-3/TRBV12-4; CDR3 DNA: TGTGCCAGCAACCTGGGGGGGACCCAGTACTTC; CDR3 protein: CASNLGGTQYF
D gene: .; J gene: TRBJ1-4; clone size: .; V gene: TRBV4-2; CDR3 DNA: TGTGCCAGCAGCCAAGCTGGGGGAGGGGAAAAACTGTTTTTT; CDR3 protein: CASSQAGGGEKLFF
D gene: TRBD2; J gene: TRBJ2-1; clone size: .; V gene: TRBV11-2; CDR3 DNA: TGTGCCAGCAGTTTGAGCGGGGGGGCTTACAATGAGCAGTTCTTC; CDR3 protein: CASSLSGGAYNEQFF
D gene: TRBD2; J gene: TRBJ2-7; clone size: .; V gene: TRBV5-5; CDR3 DNA: TGTGCCAGCAACATAGCGGGGGGGCTCTACGAGCAGTACTTC; CDR3 protein: CASNIAGGLYEQYF
D gene: TRBD1; J gene: TRBJ2-4; clone size: .; V gene: TRBV6-5; CDR3 DNA: TGTGCCAGCAGGTCCCCGGACAGGGACCGTAACATTCAGTACTTC; CDR3 protein: CASRSPDRDRNIQYF
D gene: TRBD2; J gene: TRBJ2-3; clone size: .; V gene: TRBV5-1; CDR3 DNA: TGCGCCAGCAGCTTGCAGACCGGGGGGGCCATTAGCACAGATACGCAGTATTTT; CDR3 protein: CASSLQTGGAISTDTQYF
D gene: .; J gene: TRBJ2-5; clone size: .; V gene: TRBV7-2; CDR3 DNA: TGTGCCAGCAGCTTAGCGACGATTAGTCGAGGGACCCAGTACTTC; CDR3 protein: CASSLATISRGTQYF
D gene: TRBD2; J gene: TRBJ2-5; clone size: .; V gene: TRBV11-2; CDR3 DNA: TGTGCCAGCAGCCCCCGGGGGGGGCCCACGTTCGAGACCCAGTACTTC; CDR3 protein: CASSPRGGPTFETQYF
D gene: .; J gene: TRBJ1-1; clone size: .; V gene: TRBV7-3; CDR3 DNA: TGTGCCAGCAGCTACAGGGCGGAGAATGTAGCTTTCTTT; CDR3 protein: CASSYRAENVAFF
D gene: TRBD1; J gene: TRBJ2-7; clone size: .; V gene: TRBV6-5; CDR3 DNA: TGTGCCAGCAGAAGACAGGGTCTGGGTGAGCAGTACTTC; CDR3 protein: CASRRQGLGEQYF
D gene: .; J gene: TRBJ1-2; clone size: .; V gene: TRBV29-1; CDR3 DNA: TGCAGCGGCAACTTTGAGGGTGGCTACACCTTC; CDR3 protein: CSGNFEGGYTF
D gene: .; J gene: TRBJ1-3; clone size: .; V gene: TRBV12-3/TRBV12-4; CDR3 DNA: TGTGCCAGCAGTTTGGGCCAAAACACCATATATTTT; CDR3 protein: CASSLGQNTIYF
D gene: .; J gene: TRBJ2-5; clone size: .; V gene: TRBV11-2; CDR3 DNA: TGTGCCAGCAGCTTGTCCCAGGGAGAGACCCAGTACTTC; CDR3 protein: CASSLSQGETQYF
D gene: .; J gene: TRBJ1-2; clone size: .; V gene: TRBV7-9; CDR3 DNA: TGTGCCAGCAGCTTAAACACCAACTATGGCTACACCTTC; CDR3 protein: CASSLNTNYGYTF
D gene: .; J gene: TRBJ1-5; clone size: once; V gene: TRBV12-3/TRBV12-4; CDR3 DNA: TGTGCCAGCAGTTCCAGGGACTGGGCCCCCCAGCATTTT; CDR3 protein: CASSSRDWAPQHF
D gene: TRBD2; J gene: TRBJ2-5; clone size: .; V gene: TRBV10-1; CDR3 DNA: TGCGCCAGCATAGGACTAGCGGGGGGGCCTGAGACCCAGTACTTC; CDR3 protein: CASIGLAGGPETQYF
D gene: TRBD2; J gene: TRBJ2-1; clone size: once; V gene: TRBV11-3; CDR3 DNA: TGTGCCAGCAGCCTTATTACTAGCGGGGGACCGCAGTTCTTC; CDR3 protein: CASSLITSGGPQFF
D gene: .; J gene: TRBJ2-2; clone size: once; V gene: TRBV9; CDR3 DNA: TGTGCCAGCAGCGATACGACAGGCACCGGGGAGCTGTTTTTT; CDR3 protein: CASSDTTGTGELFF
D gene: TRBD2; J gene: TRBJ2-2; clone size: .; V gene: TRBV5-1; CDR3 DNA: TGCGCCAGCAAGGCCCTAGCGGCAATGAACACCGGGGAGCTGTTTTTT; CDR3 protein: CASKALAAMNTGELFF
D gene: .; J gene: TRBJ1-6; clone size: .; V gene: TRBV7-3; CDR3 DNA: TGTGCCAGCAGCCTGGACAGAGCCTATAATTCACCCCTCCACTTT; CDR3 protein: CASSLDRAYNSPLHF
D gene: .; J gene: TRBJ1-1; clone size: .; V gene: TRBV29-1; CDR3 DNA: TGCAGCGTTGAGAGGGTAAACACTGAAGCTTTCTTT; CDR3 protein: CSVERVNTEAFF
D gene: .; J gene: TRBJ1-1; clone size: .; V gene: TRBV9; CDR3 DNA: TGTGCCAGCAGCGAGGGACATTTGAACACTGAAGCTTTCTTT; CDR3 protein: CASSEGHLNTEAFF
D gene: .; J gene: TRBJ1-4; clone size: .; V gene: TRBV5-1; CDR3 DNA: TGCGCCAGCAGCTTAGACACAAGAACTAATGAAAAACTGTTTTTT; CDR3 protein: CASSLDTRTNEKLFF
D gene: .; J gene: TRBJ2-1; clone size: .; V gene: TRBV19; CDR3 DNA: TGTGCCAGTAGTACCGGACACGGAGATGAGCAGTTCTTC; CDR3 protein: CASSTGHGDEQFF
D gene: TRBD1; J gene: TRBJ1-3; clone size: once; V gene: TRBV7-2; CDR3 DNA: TGTGCCAGCGGAGGGACAGGGGGCACTTGGTTTCCCTCTGGAAACACCATATATTTT; CDR3 protein: CASGGTGGTWFPSGNTIYF
D gene: TRBD1; J gene: TRBJ1-6; clone size: .; V gene: TRBV7-6; CDR3 DNA: TGTGCCAGCAGCTTATGGGACAGGGGTGCGGCATCACCCCTCCACTTT; CDR3 protein: CASSLWDRGAASPLHF
D gene: TRBD1; J gene: TRBJ2-5; clone size: .; V gene: TRBV4-2; CDR3 DNA: TGTGCCAGCAGCCAAGGAGGGGGCCTCGGAGAGACCCAGTACTTC; CDR3 protein: CASSQGGGLGETQYF
D gene: TRBD1; J gene: TRBJ1-6; clone size: .; V gene: TRBV2; CDR3 DNA: TGTGCCAGCAGCCTAAATGACAGGGGTGGAAATTCACCCCTCCACTTT; CDR3 protein: CASSLNDRGGNSPLHF
D gene: .; J gene: TRBJ1-1; clone size: .; V gene: TRBV19; CDR3 DNA: TGTGCCAGTACCGCCGAAAGGGGGACTGAAGCTTTCTTT; CDR3 protein: CASTAERGTEAFF
D gene: TRBD1; J gene: TRBJ2-7; clone size: .; V gene: TRBV28; CDR3 DNA: TGTGCCAGTCCTCCCACCACAGGGGATCCATCCTACGAGCAGTACTTC; CDR3 protein: CASPPTTGDPSYEQYF
D gene: TRBD1; J gene: TRBJ1-1; clone size: once; V gene: TRBV19; CDR3 DNA: TGTGCCAGTAGTAAGTGGACAGGTCTACTGAACACTGAAGCTTTCTTT; CDR3 protein: CASSKWTGLLNTEAFF
D gene: .; J gene: TRBJ2-2; clone size: .; V gene: TRBV6-5; CDR3 DNA: TGTGCCAGCAGTTACAGTCTTAATCCCGGTTACGGGGAGCTGTTTTTT; CDR3 protein: CASSYSLNPGYGELFF
D gene: .; J gene: TRBJ2-1; clone size: .; V gene: TRBV15; CDR3 DNA: TGTGCCACCAGCAGAGATCTGACGGGTGAGCAGTTCTTC; CDR3 protein: CATSRDLTGEQFF
D gene: TRBD1; J gene: TRBJ1-5; clone size: .; V gene: TRBV6-5; CDR3 DNA: TGTGCCAGCAGTCCGACAGGGACTAGCAATCAGCCCCAGCATTTT; CDR3 protein: CASSPTGTSNQPQHF
D gene: .; J gene: TRBJ2-2; clone size: once; V gene: TRBV2; CDR3 DNA: TGTGCCAGCAGTGTGCTACAGGGCCCCGGGGAGCTGTTTTTT; CDR3 protein: CASSVLQGPGELFF
D gene: .; J gene: TRBJ1-4; clone size: .; V gene: TRBV24-1; CDR3 DNA: TGTGCCACCAGTGACCCTACAGGGACGGGCGAAAAACTGTTTTTT; CDR3 protein: CATSDPTGTGEKLFF
D gene: .; J gene: TRBJ1-3; clone size: once; V gene: TRBV19; CDR3 DNA: TGTGCCAGTAGTAGCCTCCGGACTCCTGGAAACACCATATATTTT; CDR3 protein: CASSSLRTPGNTIYF
D gene: TRBD1; J gene: TRBJ2-5; clone size: .; V gene: TRBV18; CDR3 DNA: TGTGCCAGCTCAGCAAACCCCGGACAGGAAGAGACCCAGTACTTC; CDR3 protein: CASSANPGQEETQYF
D gene: TRBD1; J gene: TRBJ1-1; clone size: .; V gene: TRBV4-2; CDR3 DNA: TGTGCCAGCAGCCAAGATAGTCGGGACAGGAACACTGAAGCTTTCTTT; CDR3 protein: CASSQDSRDRNTEAFF
D gene: .; J gene: TRBJ1-6; clone size: .; V gene: TRBV9; CDR3 DNA: TGTGCCAGCAGCACCAGGGGACGGGATAATTCACCCCTCCACTTT; CDR3 protein: CASSTRGRDNSPLHF
D gene: TRBD1; J gene: TRBJ1-1; clone size: .; V gene: TRBV10-3; CDR3 DNA: TGTGCCATCACGCCGGGACAGGGGGTCGGAAACACTGAAGCTTTCTTT; CDR3 protein: CAITPGQGVGNTEAFF
D gene: .; J gene: TRBJ1-2; clone size: .; V gene: TRBV3-1/TRBV3-2; CDR3 DNA: TGTGCCAGCAGCCAAGATCTCGGGTTTCGAGGCTACACCTTC; CDR3 protein: CASSQDLGFRGYTF